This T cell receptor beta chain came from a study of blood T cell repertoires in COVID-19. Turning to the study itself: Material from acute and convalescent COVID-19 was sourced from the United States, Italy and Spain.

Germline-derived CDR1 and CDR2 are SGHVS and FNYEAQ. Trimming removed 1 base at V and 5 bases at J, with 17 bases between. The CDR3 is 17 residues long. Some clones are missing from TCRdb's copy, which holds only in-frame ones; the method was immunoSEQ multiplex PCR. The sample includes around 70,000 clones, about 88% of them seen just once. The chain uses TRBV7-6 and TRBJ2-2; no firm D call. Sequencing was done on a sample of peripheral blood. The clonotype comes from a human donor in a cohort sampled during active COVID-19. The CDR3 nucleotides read TGTGCCAGCAGCTTAGTGAGGCCCGAACGCGAGACCGGGGAGCTGTTTTTT. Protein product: CASSLVRPERETGELFF.